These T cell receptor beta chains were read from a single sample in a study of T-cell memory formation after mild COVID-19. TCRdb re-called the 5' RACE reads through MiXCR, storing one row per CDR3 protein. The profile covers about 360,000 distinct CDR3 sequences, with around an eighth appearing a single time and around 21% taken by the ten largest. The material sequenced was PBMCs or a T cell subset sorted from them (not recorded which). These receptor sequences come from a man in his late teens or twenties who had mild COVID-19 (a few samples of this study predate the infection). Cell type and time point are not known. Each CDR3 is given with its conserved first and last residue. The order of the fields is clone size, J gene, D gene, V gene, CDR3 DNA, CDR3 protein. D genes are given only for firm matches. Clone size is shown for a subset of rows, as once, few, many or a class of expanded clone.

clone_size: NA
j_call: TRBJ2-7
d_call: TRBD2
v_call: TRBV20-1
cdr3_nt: TGCAGTGCTCGTCTAGCGGTTTCCTACGAGCAGTACTTC
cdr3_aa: CSARLAVSYEQYF

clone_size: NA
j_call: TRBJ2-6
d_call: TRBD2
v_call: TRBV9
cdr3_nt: TGTGCCAGCAGCAAATCTAGCGGATGGAACTCTGGGGCCAACGTCCTGACTTTC
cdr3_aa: CASSKSSGWNSGANVLTF

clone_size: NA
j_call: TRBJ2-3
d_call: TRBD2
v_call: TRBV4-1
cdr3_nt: TGCGCCAGCAGCCAAGAAGGGAGTAGCGGGGGACACACAGATACGCAGTATTTT
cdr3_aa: CASSQEGSSGGHTDTQYF

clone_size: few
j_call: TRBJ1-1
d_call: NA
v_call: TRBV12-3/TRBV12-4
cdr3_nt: TGTGCCAGCAGTTCCCGATTGGGGGGGAACACTGAAGCTTTCTTT
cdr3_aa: CASSSRLGGNTEAFF

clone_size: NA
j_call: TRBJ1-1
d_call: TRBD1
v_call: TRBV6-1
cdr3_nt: TGTGCCAGCAAGGGGACAGGGGTATTTGACACTGAAGCTTTCTTT
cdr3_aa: CASKGTGVFDTEAFF

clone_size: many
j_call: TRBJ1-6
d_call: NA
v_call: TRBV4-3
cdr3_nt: TGCGCCAGCAGCCGTACAGGGACTGATTCACCCCTCCACTTT
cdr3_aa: CASSRTGTDSPLHF

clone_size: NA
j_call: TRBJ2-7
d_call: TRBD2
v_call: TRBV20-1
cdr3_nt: TGCAGGGCTACAACCGGGGGGGAATACGAGCAGTACTTC
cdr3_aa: CRATTGGEYEQYF

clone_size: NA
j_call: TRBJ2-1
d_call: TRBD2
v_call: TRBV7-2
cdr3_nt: TGTGCCAGCAGCTTGAAGCGGGGGGACTTAGGGTTCTTC
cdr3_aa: CASSLKRGDLGFF

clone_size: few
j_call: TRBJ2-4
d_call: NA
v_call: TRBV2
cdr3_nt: TGTGCCAGCAGTGAACGGTACATTCAGTACTTC
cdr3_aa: CASSERYIQYF

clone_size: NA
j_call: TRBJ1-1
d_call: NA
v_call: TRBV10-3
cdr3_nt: TGTGCCATCAACCAGGGAAACGAAGCTTTCTTT
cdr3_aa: CAINQGNEAFF

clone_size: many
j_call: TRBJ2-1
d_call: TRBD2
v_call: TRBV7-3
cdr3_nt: TGTGCCAGCAGCTTATCCGGGACTAGCGGGGGGAACTCCTACAATGAGCAGTTCTTC
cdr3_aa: CASSLSGTSGGNSYNEQFF